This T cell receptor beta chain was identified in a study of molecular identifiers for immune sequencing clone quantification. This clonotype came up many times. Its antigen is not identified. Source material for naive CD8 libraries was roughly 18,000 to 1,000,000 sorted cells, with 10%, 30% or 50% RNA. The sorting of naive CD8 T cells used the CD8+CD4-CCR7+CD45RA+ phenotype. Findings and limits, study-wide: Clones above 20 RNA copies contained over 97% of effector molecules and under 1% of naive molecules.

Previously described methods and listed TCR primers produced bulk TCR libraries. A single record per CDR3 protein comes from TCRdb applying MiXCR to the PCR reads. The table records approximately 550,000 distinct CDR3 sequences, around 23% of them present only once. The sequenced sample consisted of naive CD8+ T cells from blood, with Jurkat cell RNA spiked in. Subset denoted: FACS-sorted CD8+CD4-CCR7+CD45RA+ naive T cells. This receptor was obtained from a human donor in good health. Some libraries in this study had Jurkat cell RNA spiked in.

The CDR3 sequence: CATSDPTDPGQDTGELFF. The DNA for the CDR3 is TGTGCCACCAGTGATCCTACTGACCCAGGGCAGGACACCGGGGAGCTGTTTTTT. The chain employs TRBV24-1 and TRBJ2-2; a possible D gene is TRBD1 (5 bases). V lost 3 bases and J 3 bases, leaving 19 bases between the germline ends. CDR3 length: 18 amino acids. CDR1 is KGHDR, CDR2 SFDVKD, per germline.